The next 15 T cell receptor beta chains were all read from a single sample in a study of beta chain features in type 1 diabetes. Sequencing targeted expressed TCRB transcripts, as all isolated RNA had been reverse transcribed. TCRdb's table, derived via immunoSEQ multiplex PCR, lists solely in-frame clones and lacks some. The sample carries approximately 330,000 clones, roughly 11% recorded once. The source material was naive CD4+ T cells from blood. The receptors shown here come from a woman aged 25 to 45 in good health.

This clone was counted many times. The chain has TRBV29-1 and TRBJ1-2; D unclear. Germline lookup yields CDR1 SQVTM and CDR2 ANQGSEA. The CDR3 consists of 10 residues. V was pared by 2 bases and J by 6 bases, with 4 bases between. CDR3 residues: CSVETDGYTF. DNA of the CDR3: TGCAGCGTTGAAACGGATGGCTACACCTTC.

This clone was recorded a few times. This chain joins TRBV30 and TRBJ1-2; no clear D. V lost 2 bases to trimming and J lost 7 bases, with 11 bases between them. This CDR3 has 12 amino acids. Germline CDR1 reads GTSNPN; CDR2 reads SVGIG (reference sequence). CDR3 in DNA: TGTGCCTGGAGTCGTAGGAGTGGTGGCTACACCTTC. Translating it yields CAWSRRSGGYTF.

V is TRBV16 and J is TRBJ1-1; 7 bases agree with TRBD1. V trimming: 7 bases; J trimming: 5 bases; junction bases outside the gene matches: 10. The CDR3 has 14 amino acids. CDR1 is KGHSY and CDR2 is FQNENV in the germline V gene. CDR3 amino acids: CASTPRQGKTEAFF. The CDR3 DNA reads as TGTGCCAGCACCCCACGACAGGGAAAGACTGAAGCTTTCTTT.

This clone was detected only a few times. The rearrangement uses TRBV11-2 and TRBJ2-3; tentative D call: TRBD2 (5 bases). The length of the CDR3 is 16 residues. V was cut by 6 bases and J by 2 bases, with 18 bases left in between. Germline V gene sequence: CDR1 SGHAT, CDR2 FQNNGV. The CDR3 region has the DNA TGTGCCAGCAGACCACCTGGGAGAGGGTCCACAGATACGCAGTATTTT. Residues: CASRPPGRGSTDTQYF. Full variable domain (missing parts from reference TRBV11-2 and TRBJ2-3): EAGVAQSPRYKIIEKRQSVAFWCNPISGHATLYWYQQILGQGPKLLIQFQNNGVVDDSQLPKDRFSAERLKGVDSTLKIQPAKLEDSAVYLCASRPPGRGSTDTQYFGPGTRLTVL.

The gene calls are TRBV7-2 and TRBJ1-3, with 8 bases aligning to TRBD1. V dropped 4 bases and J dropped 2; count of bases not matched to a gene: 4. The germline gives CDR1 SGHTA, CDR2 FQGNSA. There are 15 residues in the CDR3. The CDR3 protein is CASSSTGGPGNTIYF. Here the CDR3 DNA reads TGTGCCAGCAGCTCAACAGGGGGGCCTGGAAACACCATATATTTT.

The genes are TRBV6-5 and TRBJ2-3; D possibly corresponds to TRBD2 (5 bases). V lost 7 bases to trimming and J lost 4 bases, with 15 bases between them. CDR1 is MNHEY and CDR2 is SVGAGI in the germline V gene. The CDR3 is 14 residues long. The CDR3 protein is CASKWAADSDTQYF. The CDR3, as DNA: TGTGCCAGCAAGTGGGCAGCGGATTCAGATACGCAGTATTTT.

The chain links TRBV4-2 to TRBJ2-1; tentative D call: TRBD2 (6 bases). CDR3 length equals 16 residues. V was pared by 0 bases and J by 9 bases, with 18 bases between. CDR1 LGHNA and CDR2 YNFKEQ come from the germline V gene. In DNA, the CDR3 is TGTGCCAGCAGCCAAGAGGGTGGCGGGATCGAGATTGAGCAGTTCTTC. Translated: CASSQEGGGIEIEQFF.

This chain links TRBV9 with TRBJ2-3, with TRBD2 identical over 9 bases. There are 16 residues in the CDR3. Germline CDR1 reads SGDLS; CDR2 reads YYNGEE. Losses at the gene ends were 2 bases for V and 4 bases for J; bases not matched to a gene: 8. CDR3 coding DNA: TGTGCCAGCAGCGTTAGCGGGAGTTTGAGTTCAGATACGCAGTATTTT. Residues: CASSVSGSLSSDTQYF.

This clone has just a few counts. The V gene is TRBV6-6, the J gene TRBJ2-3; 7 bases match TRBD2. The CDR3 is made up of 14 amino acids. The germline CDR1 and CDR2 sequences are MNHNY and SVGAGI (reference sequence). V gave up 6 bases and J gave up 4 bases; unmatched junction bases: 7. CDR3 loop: CASRPRTSADTQYF. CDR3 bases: TGTGCCAGCAGACCCAGGACTAGTGCAGATACGCAGTATTTT.

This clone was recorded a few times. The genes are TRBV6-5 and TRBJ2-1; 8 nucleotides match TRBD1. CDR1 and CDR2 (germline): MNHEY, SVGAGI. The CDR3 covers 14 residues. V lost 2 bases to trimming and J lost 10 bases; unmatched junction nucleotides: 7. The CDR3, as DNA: TGTGCCAGCAGTTACCAAACAGGGACAGGCGAGCAGTTCTTC. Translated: CASSYQTGTGEQFF.

The CDR3: CASSVGGQGALETQYF. DNA of the CDR3: TGTGCCAGCAGCGTAGGCGGGCAGGGGGCTTTGGAGACCCAGTACTTC. The V gene is TRBV9, the J gene TRBJ2-5, with 8 positions matching TRBD1. Germline CDR1 is SGDLS and CDR2 is YYNGEE. CDR3 length: 16 amino acids. V gave up 0 bases and J gave up 5 bases; unmatched junction bases: 9.

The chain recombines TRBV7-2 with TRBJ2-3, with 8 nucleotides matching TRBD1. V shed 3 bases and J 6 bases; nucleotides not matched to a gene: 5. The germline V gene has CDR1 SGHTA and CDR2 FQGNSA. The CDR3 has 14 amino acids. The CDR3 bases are TGTGCCAGCAGCTTTGACAGGGGATGGGATACGCAGTATTTT. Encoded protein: CASSFDRGWDTQYF.

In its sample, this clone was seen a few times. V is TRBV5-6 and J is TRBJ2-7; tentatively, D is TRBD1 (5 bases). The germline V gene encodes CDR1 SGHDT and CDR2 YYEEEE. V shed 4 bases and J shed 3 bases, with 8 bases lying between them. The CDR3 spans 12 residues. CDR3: CASSRGIYEQYF. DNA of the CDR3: TGTGCCAGCAGCAGGGGCATCTACGAGCAGTACTTC.

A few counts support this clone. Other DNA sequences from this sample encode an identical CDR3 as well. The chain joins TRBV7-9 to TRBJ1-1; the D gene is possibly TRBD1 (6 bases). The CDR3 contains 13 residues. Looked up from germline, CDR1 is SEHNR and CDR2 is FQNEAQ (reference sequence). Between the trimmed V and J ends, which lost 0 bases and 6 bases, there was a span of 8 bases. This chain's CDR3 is CASSLAEGAEAFF. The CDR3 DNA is TGTGCCAGCAGCTTAGCTGAGGGGGCTGAAGCTTTCTTT.

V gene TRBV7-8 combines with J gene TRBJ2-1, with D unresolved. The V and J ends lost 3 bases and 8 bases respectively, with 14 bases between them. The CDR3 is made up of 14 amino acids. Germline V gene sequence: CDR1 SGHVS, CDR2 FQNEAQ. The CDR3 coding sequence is TGTGCCAGCAGCTTTAACGACTGGGTACATGAGCAGTTCTTC. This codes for CASSFNDWVHEQFF.